This T cell receptor (beta chain) came from a study of regulatory T cells in long-lasting Graves disease. The V end was cut by 4 bases, the J end by 7 bases, with 22 bases between. Germline V gene data show CDR1 as LGHNA and CDR2 as YSLEER. The CDR3 has 16 residues. Stated time point: newly diagnosed GD, antithyroid drugs for less than 3 months. Following extraction of RNA from PBMCs, that RNA was used to make the TCR library. For TCR beta, libraries came from iRepertoire HTBI primers and Arm-PCR of CDR3 regions. TCRdb independently ran MiXCR on the multiplex PCR reads; one entry per CDR3 protein. The sample includes around 400,000 distinct CDR3 sequences, over 9.5% of them seen just once. The same sample was also studied in work on T cells in Graves' hyperthyroidism and ophthalmopathy.

The sequences come from peripheral blood mononuclear cells (PBMCs), collected at new diagnosis, from a patient treated with antithyroid drugs. This chain connects TRBV4-3 to TRBJ2-5, with D perhaps being TRBD1 or TRBD2 (6 bases each). This TCR was recovered from a woman under 30 with Graves disease. The CDR3 sequence: CASSPGLGGLAGTQYF. The CDR3 DNA sequence: TGCGCCAGCAGCCCAGGATTGGGGGGCCTCGCGGGGACCCAGTACTTC.